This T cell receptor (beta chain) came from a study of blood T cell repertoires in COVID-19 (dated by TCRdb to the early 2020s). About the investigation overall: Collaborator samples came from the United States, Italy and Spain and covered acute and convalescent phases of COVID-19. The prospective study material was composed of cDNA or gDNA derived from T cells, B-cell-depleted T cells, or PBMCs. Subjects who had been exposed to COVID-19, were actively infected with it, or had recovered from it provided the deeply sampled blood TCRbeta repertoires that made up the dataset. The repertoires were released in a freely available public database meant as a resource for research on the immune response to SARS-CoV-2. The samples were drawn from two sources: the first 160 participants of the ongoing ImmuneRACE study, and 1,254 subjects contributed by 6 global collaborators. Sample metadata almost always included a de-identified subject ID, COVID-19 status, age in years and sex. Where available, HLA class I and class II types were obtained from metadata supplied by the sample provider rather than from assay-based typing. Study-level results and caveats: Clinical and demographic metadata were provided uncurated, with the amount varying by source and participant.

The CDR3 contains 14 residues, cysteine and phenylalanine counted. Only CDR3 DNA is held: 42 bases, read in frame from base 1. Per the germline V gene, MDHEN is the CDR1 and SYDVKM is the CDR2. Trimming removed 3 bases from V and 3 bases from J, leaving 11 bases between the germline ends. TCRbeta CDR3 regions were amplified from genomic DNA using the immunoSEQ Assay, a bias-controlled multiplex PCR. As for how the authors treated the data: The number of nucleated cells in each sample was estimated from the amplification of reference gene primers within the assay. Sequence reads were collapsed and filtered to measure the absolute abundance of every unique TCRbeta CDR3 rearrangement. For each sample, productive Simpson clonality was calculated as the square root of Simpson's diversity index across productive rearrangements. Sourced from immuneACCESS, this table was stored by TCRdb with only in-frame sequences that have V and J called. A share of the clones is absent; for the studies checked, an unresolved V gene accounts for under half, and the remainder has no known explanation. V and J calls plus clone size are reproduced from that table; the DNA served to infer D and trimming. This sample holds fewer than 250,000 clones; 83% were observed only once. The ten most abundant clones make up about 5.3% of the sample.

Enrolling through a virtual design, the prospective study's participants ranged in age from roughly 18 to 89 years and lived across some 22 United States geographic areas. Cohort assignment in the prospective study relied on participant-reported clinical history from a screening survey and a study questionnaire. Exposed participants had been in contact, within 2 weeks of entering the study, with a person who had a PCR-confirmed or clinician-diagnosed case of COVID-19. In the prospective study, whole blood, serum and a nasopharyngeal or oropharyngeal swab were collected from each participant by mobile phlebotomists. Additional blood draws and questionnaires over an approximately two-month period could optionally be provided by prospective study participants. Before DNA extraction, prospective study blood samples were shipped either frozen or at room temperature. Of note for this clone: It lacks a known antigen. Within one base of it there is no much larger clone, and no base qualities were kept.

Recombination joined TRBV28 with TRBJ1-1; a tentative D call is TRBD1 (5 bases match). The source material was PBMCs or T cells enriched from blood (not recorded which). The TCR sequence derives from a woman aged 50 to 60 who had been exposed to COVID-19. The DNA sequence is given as TGTGCCAGCAGTTTTGGGGGGAGCGACACTGAAGCTTTCTTT. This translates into CASSFGGSDTEAFF.